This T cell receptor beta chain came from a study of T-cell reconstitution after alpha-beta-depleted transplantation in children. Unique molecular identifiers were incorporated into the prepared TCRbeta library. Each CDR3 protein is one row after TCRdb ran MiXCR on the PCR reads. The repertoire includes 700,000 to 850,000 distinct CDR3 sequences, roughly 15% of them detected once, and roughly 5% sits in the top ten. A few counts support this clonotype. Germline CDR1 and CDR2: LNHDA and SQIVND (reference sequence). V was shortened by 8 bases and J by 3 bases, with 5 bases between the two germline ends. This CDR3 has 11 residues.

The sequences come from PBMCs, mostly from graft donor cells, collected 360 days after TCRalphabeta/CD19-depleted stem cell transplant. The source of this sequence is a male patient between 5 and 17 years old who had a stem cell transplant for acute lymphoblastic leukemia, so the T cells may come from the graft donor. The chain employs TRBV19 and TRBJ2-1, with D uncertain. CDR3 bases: TGTGCCAGTCTCCACTACAATGAGCAGTTCTTC. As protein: CASLHYNEQFF.